Listed below are T cell receptor beta chains from one sample, sequenced in a study of a mutant IDH1 vaccine in newly diagnosed glioma. No antigen has been assigned to these receptors. The repertoire was sequenced with immunoSEQ multiplex PCR; TCRdb's copy has only in-frame clones and lacks some. The sample shows 35,000 to 45,000 clones, 75% to 85% of them seen only once. The source material was peripheral blood mononuclear cells (PBMCs), sampled from a glioma patient whose treatment included an IDH1 peptide vaccine. These receptors came from a woman in her 30s with glioma. Some clones in this sample may be carry-over from other donors' samples. The CDR3 runs from the conserved cysteine through the conserved F or W.

j_gene: TRBJ2-7
v_gene: TRBV5-1
CDR3aa: CASSLRTSDQEGTYEQYF

j_gene: TRBJ2-7
v_gene: TRBV6-5
CDR3aa: CASSYTGLAGEREQYF

j_gene: TRBJ2-7
v_gene: TRBV2
CDR3aa: CASSEWVGGTDEQYF

j_gene: TRBJ2-3
v_gene: TRBV9
CDR3aa: CASSPGRPDTQYF

j_gene: TRBJ2-5
v_gene: TRBV10-3
CDR3aa: CAIRRTSGRETQYF

j_gene: TRBJ1-3
v_gene: TRBV7-2
CDR3aa: CASSPLGGAKIFSGNTIYF

j_gene: TRBJ2-7
v_gene: TRBV7-8
CDR3aa: CASSLAGVRYEQYF

j_gene: TRBJ2-7
v_gene: TRBV19
CDR3aa: CASTPGQVFYEQYF

j_gene: TRBJ2-2
v_gene: TRBV7-7
CDR3aa: CASSFGPRSGELFF

j_gene: TRBJ1-1
v_gene: TRBV6-1
CDR3aa: CASSVGAVDTEAFF

j_gene: TRBJ1-2
v_gene: TRBV6-1
CDR3aa: CASSEAGSNYGYTF

j_gene: TRBJ2-1
v_gene: TRBV5-8
CDR3aa: CASRLSGLSSYNEQFF

j_gene: TRBJ1-2
v_gene: TRBV19
CDR3aa: CASTPGKPYGYTF

j_gene: TRBJ2-1
v_gene: TRBV2
CDR3aa: CASSALLSLTSYNEQFF

j_gene: TRBJ2-2
v_gene: TRBV5-8
CDR3aa: CASSLDQGRKGELFF

j_gene: TRBJ1-1
v_gene: TRBV6-1
CDR3aa: CASSELGDTEAFF

j_gene: TRBJ2-2
v_gene: TRBV6-5
CDR3aa: CASMEGTTNTGELFF

j_gene: TRBJ2-7
v_gene: TRBV7-9
CDR3aa: CASRLAGGFDEQYF

j_gene: TRBJ1-3
v_gene: TRBV4-1
CDR3aa: CASSLGQIRGNTIYF

j_gene: TRBJ2-3
v_gene: TRBV7-9
CDR3aa: CASSWGGAVDTQYF

j_gene: TRBJ2-2
v_gene: TRBV2
CDR3aa: CASSGSGELFF

j_gene: TRBJ1-2
v_gene: TRBV20-1
CDR3aa: CSASGGYGYTF

j_gene: TRBJ2-7
v_gene: TRBV7-2
CDR3aa: CASSFGLVGTSGLGYEQYF

j_gene: TRBJ2-7
v_gene: TRBV7-6
CDR3aa: CASSPRKTAGLYEQYF

j_gene: TRBJ2-1
v_gene: TRBV10-3
CDR3aa: CAISDSGEQFF

j_gene: TRBJ2-3
v_gene: TRBV7-6
CDR3aa: CASSSKVAGEATDTQYF

j_gene: TRBJ2-3
v_gene: TRBV30
CDR3aa: CAWSPGTSGRTDTQYF